This T cell receptor (beta chain) was captured by sequencing in a study of shared clonotypes between healthy human individuals. Whole-study findings and limits: There were few donors, and this limited the genetic and exposure-history diversity represented.

CDR1 SGHRS and CDR2 YFSETQ come from the germline V gene. The CDR3 covers 15 residues. The V and J ends lost 4 bases and 1 base respectively, with 12 bases between them. With respect to this clone: Its antigen is as yet unknown.

Clones were read by immunoSEQ multiplex PCR, and TCRdb kept only the in-frame ones, dropping some. This table holds more than 2,000,000 clones, approximately 93% found once. The chain employs TRBV5-1 and TRBJ2-1; either TRBD1 or TRBD2 may fit D (5 bases each). The source material was naive CD4+ T cells from PBMCs. Subset reported: CD45RA+ positively selected. The receptor comes from a man between 18 and 35 years old in good health. Some clones in this sample may be carry-over from other donors' samples. The CDR3 region has the DNA TGCGCCAGCAGCGGAGCAGGGAGATCCTACAATGAGCAGTTCTTC. Protein: CASSGAGRSYNEQFF.